The entry below describes one TCR beta chain. What this receptor recognizes is not known. No quality values exist for individual bases; no much larger clone is one base distant. V trim: 3 bases; J trim: 12 bases; unmatched bases: 11. CDR1 and CDR2 are drawn from the germline V gene (reference sequence): MNHEY, SMNVEV. From its cysteine to its phenylalanine, the CDR3 spans 15 amino acids. This entry keeps only the CDR3 DNA: 45 bases, framed from base 1. Another Seattle source contributed samples from volunteer blood donors who had recovered from COVID-19. Collaborating institutions collected whole blood in K2EDTA tubes following their own protocols. For TCRbeta analysis, collaborators shipped samples as frozen whole blood, isolated PBMCs, or DNA extracted from either of those sample types. TCRbeta CDR3 regions were amplified from genomic DNA by means of the immunoSEQ Assay, a bias-controlled multiplex PCR. On the authors' methods: The number of nucleated cells in each sample was estimated by amplification of reference gene primers within the assay. To quantify the absolute abundance of each unique TCRbeta CDR3 rearrangement, sequence reads were collapsed and filtered. For each sample, productive Simpson clonality was calculated by taking the square root of Simpson's diversity index across productive rearrangements. Sourced from immuneACCESS, this table was stored by TCRdb with only in-frame sequences that have V and J called. A share of the clones is absent; for the studies checked, an unresolved V gene accounts for under half, and the remainder has no known explanation. The DNA gave D and trimming, while V, J and clone size come from that table. Here the sample has approximately 250,000 clones; 80% to 90% occur a single time. Jointly, the top ten make up about 2% of the sample.

The data belong to a study of blood T cell repertoires in COVID-19 (dated by TCRdb to 2018 to 2020). With regard to the full study: Samples covering the acute and convalescent phases of COVID-19 were provided by collaborators in the United States, Italy and Spain. The prospective study material was composed of cDNA or gDNA derived from T cells, B-cell-depleted T cells, or PBMCs. The dataset comprised deeply sampled blood TCRbeta repertoires from subjects exposed to, actively infected with, or recovered from COVID-19. The repertoires were released in a freely available public database meant as a resource for research on the immune response to SARS-CoV-2. The samples were drawn from the first 160 participants of the ongoing ImmuneRACE study and from about 1,200 subjects provided by 6 global collaborators. Nearly every sample came with metadata listing a de-identified subject ID, COVID-19 status, age in years and sex. Where HLA class I and class II types were available, the types were taken from metadata supplied by the sample provider, not from assay-based typing. Overall study outcomes, separate from this receptor: The amount of clinical and demographic metadata varied by source and participant and was provided uncurated.

This receptor was obtained from a young man who had recovered from COVID-19. Sequenced input: peripheral blood. Here the chain combines TRBV27 and TRBJ2-1, with 10 bases in between that match TRBD2. The DNA is as follows: TGTGCCAGCAGTTTCCCCGGAGTAGCGGGGGGAGGGCAGTTCTTC. It encodes CASSFPGVAGGGQFF.